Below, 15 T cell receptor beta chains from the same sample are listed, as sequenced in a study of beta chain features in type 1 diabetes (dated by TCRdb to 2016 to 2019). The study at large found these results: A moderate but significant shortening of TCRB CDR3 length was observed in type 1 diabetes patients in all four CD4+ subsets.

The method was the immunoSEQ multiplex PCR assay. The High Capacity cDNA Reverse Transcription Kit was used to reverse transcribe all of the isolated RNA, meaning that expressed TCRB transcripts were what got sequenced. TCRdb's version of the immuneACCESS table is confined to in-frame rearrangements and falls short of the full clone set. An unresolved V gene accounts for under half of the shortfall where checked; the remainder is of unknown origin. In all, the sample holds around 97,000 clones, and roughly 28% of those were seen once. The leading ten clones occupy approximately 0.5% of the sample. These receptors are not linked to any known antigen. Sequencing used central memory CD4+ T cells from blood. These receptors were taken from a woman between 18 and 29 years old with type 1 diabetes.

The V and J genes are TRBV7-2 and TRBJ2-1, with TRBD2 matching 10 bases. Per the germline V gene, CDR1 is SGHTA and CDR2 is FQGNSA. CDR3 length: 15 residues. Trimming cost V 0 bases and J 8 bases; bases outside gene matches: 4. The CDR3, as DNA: TGTGCCAGCAGCTTAGCGGCTAGCGGGAGTCATGAGCAGTTCTTC. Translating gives CASSLAASGSHEQFF.

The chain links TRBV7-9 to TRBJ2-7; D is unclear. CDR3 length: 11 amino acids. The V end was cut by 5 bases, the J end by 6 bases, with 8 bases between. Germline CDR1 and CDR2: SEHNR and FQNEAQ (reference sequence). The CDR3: CASSERSEQYV. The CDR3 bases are TGTGCCAGCAGCGAACGGAGCGAGCAGTACGTC.

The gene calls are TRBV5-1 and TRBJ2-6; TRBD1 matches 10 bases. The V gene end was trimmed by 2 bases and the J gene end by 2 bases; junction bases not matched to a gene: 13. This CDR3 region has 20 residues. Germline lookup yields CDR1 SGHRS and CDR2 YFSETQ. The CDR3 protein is CASSFRMDRDRGTGANVLTF. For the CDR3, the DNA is TGCGCCAGCAGCTTTAGGATGGACCGGGACAGGGGAACTGGGGCCAACGTCCTGACTTTC.

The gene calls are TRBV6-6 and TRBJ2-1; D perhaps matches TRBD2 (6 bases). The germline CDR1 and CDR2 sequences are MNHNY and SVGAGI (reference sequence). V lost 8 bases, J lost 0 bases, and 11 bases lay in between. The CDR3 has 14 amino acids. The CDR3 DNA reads TGTGCCAGCGGTAGCGGAAGCTCCTACAATGAGCAGTTCTTC. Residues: CASGSGSSYNEQFF.

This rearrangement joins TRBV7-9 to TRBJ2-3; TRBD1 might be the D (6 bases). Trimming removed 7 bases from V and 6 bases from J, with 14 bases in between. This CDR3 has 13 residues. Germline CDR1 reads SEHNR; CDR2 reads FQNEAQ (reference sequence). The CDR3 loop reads CASIPPGVDTQYF. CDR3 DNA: TGTGCCAGCATCCCCCCAGGGGTGGATACGCAGTATTTT.

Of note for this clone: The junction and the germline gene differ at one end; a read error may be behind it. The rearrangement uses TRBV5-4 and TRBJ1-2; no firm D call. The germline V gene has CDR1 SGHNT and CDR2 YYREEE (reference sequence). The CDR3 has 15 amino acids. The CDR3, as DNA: TGTGCCAGCAGGTTGGGGAGGACGGACAACTATGGCTACACCTTC. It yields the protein CASRLGRTDNYGYTF.

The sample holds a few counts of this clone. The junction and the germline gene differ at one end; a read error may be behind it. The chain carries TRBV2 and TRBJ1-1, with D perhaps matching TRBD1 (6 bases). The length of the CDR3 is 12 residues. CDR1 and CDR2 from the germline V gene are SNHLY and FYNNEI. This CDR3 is CASKWTDTEAFF. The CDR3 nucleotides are TGTGCCAGCAAATGGACAGACACCGAAGCTTTCTTT.

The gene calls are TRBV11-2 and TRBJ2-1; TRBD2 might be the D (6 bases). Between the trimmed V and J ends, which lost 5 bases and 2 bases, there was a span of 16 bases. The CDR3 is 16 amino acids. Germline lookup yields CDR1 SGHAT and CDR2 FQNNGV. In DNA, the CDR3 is TGTGCCAGCAGCCCCCTGGGTAGCGGACCCTACAATGAGCAGTTCTTC. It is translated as CASSPLGSGPYNEQFF.

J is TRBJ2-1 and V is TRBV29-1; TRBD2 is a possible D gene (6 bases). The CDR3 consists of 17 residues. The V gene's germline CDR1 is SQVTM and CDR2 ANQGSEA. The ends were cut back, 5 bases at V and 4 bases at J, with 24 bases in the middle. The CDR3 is CSVTNISPGLGYNEQFF. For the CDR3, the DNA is TGCAGCGTTACCAATATTTCGCCGGGACTCGGTTACAATGAGCAGTTCTTC.

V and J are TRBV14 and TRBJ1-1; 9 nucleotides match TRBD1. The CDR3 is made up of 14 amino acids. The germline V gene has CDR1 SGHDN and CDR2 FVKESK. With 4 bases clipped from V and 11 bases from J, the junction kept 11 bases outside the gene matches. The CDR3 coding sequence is TGTGCCAGCAGCCCAGGGACAGGGTTTGTTGGGGCTTTCTTT. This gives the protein CASSPGTGFVGAFF. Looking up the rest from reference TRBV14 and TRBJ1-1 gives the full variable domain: EAGVTQFPSHSVIEKGQTVTLRCDPISGHDNLYWYRRVMGKEIKFLLHFVKESKQDESGMPNNRFLAERTGGTYSTLKVQPAELEDSGVYFCASSPGTGFVGAFFGQGTRLTVV.

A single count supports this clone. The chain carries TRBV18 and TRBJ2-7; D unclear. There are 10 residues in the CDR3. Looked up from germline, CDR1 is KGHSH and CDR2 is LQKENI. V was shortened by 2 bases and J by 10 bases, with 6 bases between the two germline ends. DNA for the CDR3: TGTGCCAGCTCACCAGGGCCACAGTACGTC. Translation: CASSPGPQYV.

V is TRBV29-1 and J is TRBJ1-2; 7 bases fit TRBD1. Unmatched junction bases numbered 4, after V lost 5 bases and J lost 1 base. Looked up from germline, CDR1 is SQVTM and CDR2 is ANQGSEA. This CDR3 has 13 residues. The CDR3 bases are TGCAGCGTTTCCCGGGACAGTAACTATGGCTACACCTTC. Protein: CSVSRDSNYGYTF. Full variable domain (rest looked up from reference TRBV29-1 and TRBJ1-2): SAVISQKPSRDICQRGTSLTIQCQVDSQVTMMFWYRQQPGQSLTLIATANQGSEATYESGFVIDKFPISRPNLTFSTLTVSNMSPEDSSIYLCSVSRDSNYGYTFGSGTRLTVV.

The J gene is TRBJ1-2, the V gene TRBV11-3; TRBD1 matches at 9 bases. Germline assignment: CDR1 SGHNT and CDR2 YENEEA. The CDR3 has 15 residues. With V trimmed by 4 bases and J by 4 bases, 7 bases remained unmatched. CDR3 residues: CASSSLDRGSYGYTF. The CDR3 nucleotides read TGTGCCAGCAGCTCCTTGGACAGGGGAAGCTATGGCTACACCTTC.

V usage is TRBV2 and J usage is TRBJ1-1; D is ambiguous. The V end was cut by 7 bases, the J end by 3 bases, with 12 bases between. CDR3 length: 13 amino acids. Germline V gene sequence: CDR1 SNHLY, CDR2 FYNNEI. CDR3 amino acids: CASMPRGYTEAFF. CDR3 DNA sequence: TGTGCCAGCATGCCCCGGGGATACACTGAAGCTTTCTTT.

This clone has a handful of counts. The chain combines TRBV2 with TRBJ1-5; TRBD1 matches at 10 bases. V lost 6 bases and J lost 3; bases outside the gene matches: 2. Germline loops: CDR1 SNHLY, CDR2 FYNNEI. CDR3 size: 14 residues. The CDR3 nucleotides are TGTGCCAGCAGAGGGACAGGGGTCAATCAGCCCCAGCATTTT. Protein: CASRGTGVNQPQHF.